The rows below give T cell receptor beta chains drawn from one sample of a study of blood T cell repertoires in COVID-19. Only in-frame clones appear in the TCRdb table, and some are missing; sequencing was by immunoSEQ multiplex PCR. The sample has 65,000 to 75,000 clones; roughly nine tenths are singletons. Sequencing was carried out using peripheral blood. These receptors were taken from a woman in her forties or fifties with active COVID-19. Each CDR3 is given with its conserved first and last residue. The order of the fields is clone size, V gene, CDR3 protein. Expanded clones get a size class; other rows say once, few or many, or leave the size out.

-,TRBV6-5,CASRYGRDGVYEQYF
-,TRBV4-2,CASSQESSWTGELFF
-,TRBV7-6,CASSLVQQGYMNTEAFF
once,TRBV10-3,CAIAISGSSYEQYF
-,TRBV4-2,CASRALLARQGANVLTF
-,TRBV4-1,CASSQDHGLAGGEQYF
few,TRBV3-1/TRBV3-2,CASSQDGTASPEQYF
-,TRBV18,CASSPPSGRDNEQYF
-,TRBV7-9,CASNYGGTEAFF
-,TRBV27,CASRPGQGVGDTQYF
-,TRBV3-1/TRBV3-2,CASSQAGTSGTDTQYF
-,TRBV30,CAWSDRTGKNIQYF
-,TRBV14,CASSQDRGNSPLHF
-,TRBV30,CAWTREALGGNTIYF
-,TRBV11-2,CASSLNRLDNRELFF
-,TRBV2,CASGRQGTNEKLFF
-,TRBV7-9,CASTLGGVATEAFF
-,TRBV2,CASSELAGPQETQYF
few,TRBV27,CASSPRAGGKSYEQYF
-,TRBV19,CASSIVRTSGNEQFF
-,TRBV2,CASRGDKTGTSGIRQETQYF
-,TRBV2,CASIRGGRAHEQYF
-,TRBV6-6,CASSPAGFQETQYF
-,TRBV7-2,CASSSLHGSEQFF
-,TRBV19,CASSTSRGLTETQYF
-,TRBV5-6,CASSKDTSGAQHF
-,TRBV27,CASSSLQGGYEQYF
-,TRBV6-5,CASREDQPQHF
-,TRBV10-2,CASSVIREATEAFF
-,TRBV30,CAWIPVGGAWGNTIYF
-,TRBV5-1,CASSSGLADYNEQFF
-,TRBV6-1,CASSDQGMMNTEAFF
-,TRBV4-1,CASSRANEQFF
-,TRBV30,CAWSSTADTQYF
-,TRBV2,CASRRPGGTDTQYF
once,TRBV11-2,CASRPFGGRAKGEQFF
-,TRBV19,CASRTASGSQDTQYF
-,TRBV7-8,CASSLKWTGVSTEAFF
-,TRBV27,CASKTSGRVQETQYF
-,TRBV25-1,CASSGTVGTGGYEQYF
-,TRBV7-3,CASSLGQGMRANEKLFF
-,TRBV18,CASSLQGREAQYF
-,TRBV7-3,CASSSNPSGGRPYEQYF
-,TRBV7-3,CASSGGGGLNTEAFF
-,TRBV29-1,CSIRLAGGPVQETQYF
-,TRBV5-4,CASSLVIGGAGELFF
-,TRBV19,CASSIPSGPQETQYF
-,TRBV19,CASSMRGSGRALSGEQYF
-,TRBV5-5,CASSPLETGYGYTF
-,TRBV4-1,CASSQDWGGVDTQYF
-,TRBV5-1,CASSFSGQNVQETQYF
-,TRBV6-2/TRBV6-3,CASSPQGIAGGDEQFF
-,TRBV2,CASSGQGIQPQHF
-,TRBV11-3,CASSLARGSGELFF
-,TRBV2,CASSDRAGPYEQYF